This TCR beta chain was sequenced during a study of CD8 T cells in ankylosing spondylitis (dated by TCRdb to the late 2010s). Broadly, across the study: The study set out to find disease-linked TCR variants by profiling T cell receptor beta repertoires in ankylosing spondylitis patients and healthy donors. The whole study cohort included over 85 healthy donors and 20 to 30 ankylosing spondylitis patients. Peripheral blood was sampled, and synovial fluid was also collected from ankylosing spondylitis patients.

In the germline V gene, CDR1 corresponds to SGHRS and CDR2 to YFSETQ. Spanning cysteine to phenylalanine, the CDR3 consists of 16 amino acids. Just CDR3 DNA is preserved here, 48 bases in frame from base 1. V is cut by 0 bases and J by 0 bases, and the space between the germline ends is 7 bases. Instrument used: Illumina HiSeq 2500. TCR beta libraries were prepared by quantitative 5'-RACE with molecular barcodes. As for the original processing: A new computational method, built on a probabilistic model of VDJ rearrangement, was used to identify disease-linked TCR variants. The raw public data were reprocessed by TCRdb itself: fastp quality trimming at Q25, MiXCR clonotype calling, in-frame beta chains only. Rows merge per CDR3 protein into single entries with the most common DNA and genes. The V and J calls follow TCRdb's processing rather than the paper's. This sample is represented by 500,000 to 650,000 distinct CDR3 sequences; less than 6% of them were singletons. Around 3.6% of the sample is in the top ten clones.

This clonotype was recorded many times. Its specific antigen is unknown. One base away there is no much larger clone; base qualities are not given. Broad study findings and their caveats: The disease-linked clones were reported to be significantly enriched in matched synovial fluid samples from ankylosing spondylitis patients. The disease-linked clones showed a CD8+ phenotype and occurred at relatively low frequencies in peripheral blood. Some motif variants were previously reported in synovial fluid and blood of reactive arthritis patients, suggesting common disease-initiation mechanisms. A TCR beta motif made up of roughly eight highly homologous amino acid variants appeared to be characteristic of blood from ankylosing spondylitis patients.

The sample was blood, either unsorted or a sorted T cell fraction (not recorded which). The TCR originated in a male donor with ankylosing spondylitis. The sequence is built from TRBV5-1 and TRBJ2-6; the D gene is not confidently resolved. This receptor has the CDR3 CASSLVMTSGANVLTF. The DNA sequence is given as TGCGCCAGCAGCTTGGTAATGACCTCTGGGGCCAACGTCCTGACTTTC. This CDR3, with the reference TRBV5-1 and TRBJ2-6 proteins standing in past its ends, gives the full variable domain KAGVTQTPRYLIKTRGQQVTLSCSPISGHRSVSWYQQTPGQGLQFLFEYFSETQRNKGNFPGRFSGRQFSNSRSEMNVSTLELGDSALYLCASSLVMTSGANVLTFGAGSRLTVL.